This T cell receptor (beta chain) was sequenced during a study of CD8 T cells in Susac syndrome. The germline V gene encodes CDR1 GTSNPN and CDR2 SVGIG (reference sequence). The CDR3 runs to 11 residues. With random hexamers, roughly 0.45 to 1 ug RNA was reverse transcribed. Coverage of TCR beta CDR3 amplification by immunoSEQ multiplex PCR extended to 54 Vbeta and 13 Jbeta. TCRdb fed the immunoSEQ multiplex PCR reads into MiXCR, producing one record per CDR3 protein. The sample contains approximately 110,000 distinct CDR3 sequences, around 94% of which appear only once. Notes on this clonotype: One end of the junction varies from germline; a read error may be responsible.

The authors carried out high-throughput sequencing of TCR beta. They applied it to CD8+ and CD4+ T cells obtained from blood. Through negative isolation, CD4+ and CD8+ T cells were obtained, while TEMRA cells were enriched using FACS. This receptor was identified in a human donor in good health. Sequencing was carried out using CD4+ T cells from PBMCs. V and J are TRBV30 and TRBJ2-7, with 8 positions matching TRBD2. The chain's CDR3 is CAFPGLECDGF. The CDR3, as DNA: TGTGCCTTCCCGGGACTAGAGTGTGATGGCTTC.